The source of this T cell receptor beta chain is a study of blood T cell repertoires in COVID-19. For the study at large: Sites in the United States, Italy and Spain provided acute and convalescent COVID-19 samples. The analysed material was cDNA or gDNA that came from T cells, B-cell-depleted T cells, or PBMCs.

The germline V and J ends were trimmed by 5 bases and 2 bases, with 11 bases remaining between them. Germline CDR1 is SGHTA and CDR2 is FQGTGA. This CDR3 region has 14 residues. Under the authors' procedure: Nucleated cell number was recorded as an estimate derived from reference gene primer amplification. Sequenced by immunoSEQ multiplex PCR; TCRdb stores in-frame clones only, minus some. V, J and clone size are taken as reported in that table, and D and trimming were inferred from the DNA itself. The table records 30,000 to 45,000 clones, roughly 90% of them present only once. The clonotype originates from a man aged 45-65 years with active COVID-19. J is TRBJ2-3 and V is TRBV7-3, with unresolved D. Input material: peripheral blood. In DNA form, the CDR3 reads TGTGCCAGCAGCCGACTTATGCACACAGATACGCAGTATTTT. It encodes CASSRLMHTDTQYF.